One and the same sample provided the 23 T cell receptor beta chains below, sequenced in a study of blood T cell repertoires in COVID-19. Assay used: immunoSEQ multiplex PCR; TCRdb lists only in-frame clones, some missing. Counted here are under 200,000 clones, around 86% occurring once; the ten biggest clones make up 5% to 7%. The sample consisted of PBMCs or T cells enriched from blood (not recorded which). Receptors originate from a man aged 35-49 years with acute COVID-19.

This sequence joins TRBV30 and TRBJ1-2; D gene ambiguous. CDR3 length: 12 amino acids. CDR1 and CDR2 from the germline V gene are GTSNPN and SVGIG (reference sequence). The ends were cut back, 5 bases at V and 0 bases at J, with 7 bases in the middle. The CDR3 loop is CAWDVANYGYTF. In DNA form, the CDR3 reads TGTGCCTGGGACGTAGCTAACTATGGCTACACCTTC.

This clone showed up just a few times. The sample has other DNA sequences that encode this CDR3 too. J is TRBJ2-1 and V is TRBV5-1; 11 bases are shared with TRBD2. The V gene's germline CDR1 is SGHRS and CDR2 YFSETQ. The CDR3 loop spans 18 amino acids. After removal of 0 bases from V and 2 bases from J, the junction contained 7 bases not matched to a gene. CDR3 sequence: CASSLGYSSGRTYNEQFF. The CDR3 nucleotides are TGCGCCAGCAGCTTGGGGTACTCTAGCGGGAGGACCTACAATGAGCAGTTCTTC.

The sample holds one count of this clone. V is TRBV28 and J is TRBJ1-1; D not certain. The CDR3 has 11 residues. The V end lost 8 bases, the J end lost 6 bases, and 10 bases lay between the germline ends. Looked up from germline, CDR1 is MDHEN and CDR2 is SYDVKM. CDR3 in DNA: TGTGCCAGCCCCCACGGTTCTGAAGCTTTCTTT. It encodes CASPHGSEAFF.

This clone was detected only a few times. V and J are TRBV30 and TRBJ1-5, with D tentatively TRBD1 (6 bases). Trimming removed 2 bases at V and 3 bases at J, with 17 bases between. Germline V gene lookup returns CDR1 GTSNPN and CDR2 SVGIG (reference sequence). The CDR3 extends over 16 amino acids. The CDR3 DNA reads TGTGCCTGGAGTCACTCCCGGGGGGCGGACAATCAGCCCCAGCATTTT. This gives the protein CAWSHSRGADNQPQHF.

This rearrangement joins TRBV4-2 to TRBJ2-2; 8 nucleotides match TRBD2. Germline V gene lookup returns CDR1 LGHNA and CDR2 YNFKEQ. CDR3 length equals 17 residues. Losses at the gene ends were 1 base for V and 4 bases for J; bases not matched to a gene: 8. For the CDR3, the DNA is TGTGCCAGCAGCCAAGGGACTAGCTCACGATCCACCGGGGAGCTGTTTTTT. This encodes CASSQGTSSRSTGELFF.

A few counts support this clone. V and J are TRBV7-2 and TRBJ2-5; possible D gene TRBD2, 7 bases. The CDR3 runs 16 residues. The V and J ends lost 1 base and 7 bases respectively, with 19 bases between them. From germline, CDR1 is SGHTA and CDR2 FQGNSA. Here the CDR3 DNA reads TGTGCCAGCAGCTTAGTAATTGGTGGGAGGGGGGTGACCCAGTACTTC. Translated, it gives CASSLVIGGRGVTQYF.

The chain uses TRBV7-3 and TRBJ1-6; possible D gene TRBD1, 5 bases. Germline loops: CDR1 SGHTA, CDR2 FQGTGA. The CDR3 extends over 17 amino acids. V lost 5 bases to trimming and J lost 6 bases, with 20 bases between them. The CDR3 spells CASSRYPIGQGNSPLHF. The DNA of the CDR3 is TGTGCCAGCAGCCGGTACCCTATAGGGCAGGGTAATTCACCCCTCCACTTT.

This clone has a handful of counts. The chain carries TRBV4-1 and TRBJ1-1; D not resolved. Germline lookup yields CDR1 MGHRA and CDR2 YSYEKL. The CDR3 runs to 16 residues. V lost 2 bases and J lost 6, with 19 bases in between. This CDR3 is CASSQTHAVLLAEAFF. CDR3 nucleotides: TGCGCCAGCAGCCAAACCCACGCCGTGCTATTAGCTGAAGCTTTCTTT.

This clone was observed once. The rearrangement links TRBV19 to TRBJ1-4, with 8 nucleotides matching TRBD1. The V gene's germline CDR1 is LNHDA and CDR2 SQIVND (reference sequence). This CDR3 region has 14 residues. V lost 6 bases to trimming and J lost 7 bases; unmatched junction nucleotides: 7. In nucleotides, the CDR3 is TGTGCCAGTAGGGCAGGGGGCGCCGGTGAAAAACTGTTTTTT. Its protein is CASRAGGAGEKLFF.

The CDR3 nucleotides read TGTGCCAGCAGCTTGGCGGTTGTTCGCCAGCCCCAGCATTTT. Its protein is CASSLAVVRQPQHF. This chain connects TRBV7-9 to TRBJ1-5, with D uncertain. Germline assignment: CDR1 SEHNR and CDR2 FQNEAQ (reference sequence). The CDR3 length is 14 residues. Trimming removed 3 bases at V and 7 bases at J, with 13 bases between. Using reference TRBV7-9 and TRBJ1-5 for the parts outside the CDR3, the full variable domain is DTGVSQNPRHKITKRGQNVTFRCDPISEHNRLYWYRQTLGQGPEFLTYFQNEAQLEKSRLLSDRFSAERPKGSFSTLEIQRTEQGDSAMYLCASSLAVVRQPQHFGDGTRLSIL.

The gene calls are TRBV18 and TRBJ2-1; the D gene is possibly TRBD1 (6 bases). The CDR3 runs to 12 residues. Trimming stripped 6 bases from V and 9 bases from J, with 12 bases between. Germline lookup yields CDR1 KGHSH and CDR2 LQKENI. The CDR3 protein is CASSTGNFEQFF. The CDR3 DNA sequence: TGTGCCAGCTCTACAGGGAACTTTGAGCAGTTCTTC.

CDR3 protein: CASSTRVNYGYTF. The CDR3 region has the DNA TGTGCCAGCAGCACGAGGGTGAACTATGGCTACACCTTC. The gene calls are TRBV27 and TRBJ1-2; D call uncertain. The CDR3 is 13 residues long. Germline CDR1 reads MNHEY; CDR2 reads SMNVEV (reference sequence). Trimming removed 6 bases at V and 2 bases at J, with 10 bases between.

The chain has TRBV30 and TRBJ2-2, with TRBD2 identical over 7 bases. Losses at the gene ends were 5 bases for V and 1 base for J; bases not matched to a gene: 7. Germline assignment: CDR1 GTSNPN and CDR2 SVGIG (reference sequence). The CDR3 totals 15 residues. The CDR3 sequence: CAWHAGARNTGELFF. In nucleotides, the CDR3 is TGTGCCTGGCACGCGGGAGCCCGGAACACCGGGGAGCTGTTTTTT.

The V gene is TRBV28, the J gene TRBJ1-5, with no clear D. The germline V gene has CDR1 MDHEN and CDR2 SYDVKM. V was shortened by 3 bases and J by 5 bases, with 17 bases between the two germline ends. CDR3 length: 16 amino acids. CDR3 amino acids: CASSFLLGHGDQPQHF. CDR3 nucleotide sequence: TGTGCCAGCAGTTTTCTTCTGGGCCACGGGGATCAGCCCCAGCATTTT.

The chain employs TRBV4-1 and TRBJ2-7; D is undetermined. Trimming pared 4 bases from V and 2 bases from J, leaving 9 bases between. The CDR3 consists of 13 residues. The germline V gene encodes CDR1 MGHRA and CDR2 YSYEKL. CDR3 protein: CASSLGRAYEQYF. In nucleotides, the CDR3 is TGCGCCAGCAGCCTGGGTCGGGCCTACGAGCAGTACTTC.

This chain links TRBV4-1 with TRBJ2-3, with 7 bases that match TRBD2. Looked up from germline, CDR1 is MGHRA and CDR2 is YSYEKL. This CDR3 contains 16 residues. J was trimmed by 2 bases and V by 1 base; bases with no gene match: 6. CDR3 sequence reads: CASSQGRTSDTDTQYF. CDR3 sequence (DNA): TGCGCCAGCAGCCAAGGAAGAACTAGCGACACAGATACGCAGTATTTT.

This chain uses TRBV7-9 with TRBJ2-1; the D is unclear. The CDR3 is 13 amino acids. The V gene's germline CDR1 is SEHNR and CDR2 FQNEAQ (reference sequence). Trimming pared 1 base from V and 9 bases from J, leaving 10 bases between. The CDR3 bases are TGTGCCAGCAGCTTAGGGGCCGGTGGTGAGCAGTTCTTC. Its translation: CASSLGAGGEQFF.

This clone was seen only a few times. Mismatch with germline at one junction end may stem from a read error. The chain carries TRBV10-3 and TRBJ1-1; possibly TRBD1 for D (6 bases). This CDR3 region has 15 residues. The germline gives CDR1 ENHRY, CDR2 SYGVKD. CDR3 coding DNA: TGTGCCATCAGTTCAGATGACAAAGGGGGTACTGAGGCTTTCTTT. Translating it yields CAISSDDKGGTEAFF.

The chain carries TRBV4-1 and TRBJ1-1, with D maybe TRBD1 (5 bases). CDR3 length equals 17 residues. Germline CDR1 is MGHRA and CDR2 is YSYEKL. V lost 0 bases and J lost 3, with 17 bases in between. In nucleotides, the CDR3 is TGCGCCAGCAGCCAAGAGGCGAGACAGTTTGATTACACTGAAGCTTTCTTT. This translates into CASSQEARQFDYTEAFF.

The chain combines TRBV4-1 with TRBJ1-2, with 7 bases matching TRBD1. Unmatched junction bases numbered 6, after V lost 1 base and J lost 4 bases. CDR3 length: 15 residues. CDR1 MGHRA and CDR2 YSYEKL come from the germline V gene. This chain's CDR3 is CASSQGGRTGYGYTF. The DNA of the CDR3 is TGCGCCAGCAGCCAAGGGGGCCGGACAGGCTATGGCTACACCTTC.

The chain carries TRBV15 and TRBJ2-5, with D unresolved. The CDR3 is made up of 11 amino acids. V lost 6 bases, J lost 5 bases, and 7 bases lay in between. In germline, CDR1 is LNHNV, CDR2 YYDKDF (reference sequence). CDR3 sequence reads: CATRSVETQYF. In nucleotides, the CDR3 is TGTGCCACCAGGTCTGTTGAGACCCAGTACTTC.

This clone occurred a few times. V is TRBV7-2 and J is TRBJ1-6; D gene ambiguous. Trimming cost V 8 bases and J 5 bases, with 16 bases left between them. Germline V CDR1 and CDR2: SGHTA, FQGNSA. The CDR3 extends over 15 amino acids. The CDR3 protein is CASARVSRDNSPLHF. In nucleotides, the CDR3 is TGTGCCAGCGCTAGAGTAAGCCGAGATAATTCACCCCTCCACTTT.

CDR3 coding DNA: TGTGCCAGCAGCGTGAGGGAAAACTATGGCTACACCTTC. Residues: CASSVRENYGYTF. The J gene is TRBJ1-2, the V gene TRBV9, with D uncertain. The CDR3 runs to 13 residues. Germline-derived CDR1 and CDR2 are SGDLS and YYNGEE. V was cut by 2 bases and J by 2 bases, with 7 bases left in between.